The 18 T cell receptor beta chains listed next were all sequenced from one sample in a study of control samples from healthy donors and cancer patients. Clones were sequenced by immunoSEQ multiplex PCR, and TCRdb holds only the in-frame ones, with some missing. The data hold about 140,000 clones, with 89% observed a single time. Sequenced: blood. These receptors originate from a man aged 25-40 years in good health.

This CDR3 reads CASRPSAYEQYF. CDR3 sequence (DNA): TGTGCCAGCAGACCTAGCGCCTACGAGCAGTACTTC. This chain joins TRBV6-6 and TRBJ2-7, with D possibly being TRBD2 (6 bases). CDR3 length: 12 amino acids. The V end was cut by 6 bases, the J end by 2 bases, with 8 bases between. CDR1 is MNHNY and CDR2 is SVGAGI in the germline V gene (reference sequence).

The CDR3 nucleotides read TGCGCCAGCACGGGACAGTCCTACAATGAGCAGTTCTTC. Amino acid sequence: CASTGQSYNEQFF. The J gene is TRBJ2-1, the V gene TRBV5-1, with 7 nucleotides matching TRBD1. This CDR3 is 13 amino acids long. The germline gives CDR1 SGHRS, CDR2 YFSETQ. Germline trimming cut 6 bases from V and 1 base from J; bases unmatched to any gene: 1.

The CDR3: CAISDSDLEQFF. The DNA of the CDR3 is TGTGCCATCAGTGACAGTGACTTAGAGCAGTTCTTC. V usage is TRBV10-3 and J usage is TRBJ2-1; no definite D call. Trimming pared 3 bases from V and 10 bases from J, leaving 10 bases between. Germline CDR1 and CDR2: ENHRY and SYGVKD. The CDR3 is made up of 12 amino acids.

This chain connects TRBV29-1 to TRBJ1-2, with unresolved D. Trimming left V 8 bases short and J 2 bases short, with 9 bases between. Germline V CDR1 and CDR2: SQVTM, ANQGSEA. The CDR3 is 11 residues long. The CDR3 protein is CSFLENYGYTF. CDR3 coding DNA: TGCAGCTTCCTAGAAAACTATGGCTACACCTTC.

Here the CDR3 DNA reads TGTGCCAGCAGTTTACTAACGACAGGAGGGTTTAATGGCTACACCTTC. Residues: CASSLLTTGGFNGYTF. This rearrangement joins TRBV27 to TRBJ1-2; tentative D call: TRBD1 (6 bases). Germline V lookup: CDR1 MNHEY, CDR2 SMNVEV (reference sequence). The CDR3 runs 16 residues. With 2 bases removed from V and 6 bases from J, the gap between germline ends came to 19 bases.

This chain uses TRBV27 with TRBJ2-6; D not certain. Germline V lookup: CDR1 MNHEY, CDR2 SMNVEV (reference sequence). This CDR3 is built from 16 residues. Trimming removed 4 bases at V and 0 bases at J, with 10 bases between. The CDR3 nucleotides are TGTGCCAGCAGTTGGGGTCGGAACTCTGGGGCCAACGTCCTGACTTTC. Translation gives CASSWGRNSGANVLTF.

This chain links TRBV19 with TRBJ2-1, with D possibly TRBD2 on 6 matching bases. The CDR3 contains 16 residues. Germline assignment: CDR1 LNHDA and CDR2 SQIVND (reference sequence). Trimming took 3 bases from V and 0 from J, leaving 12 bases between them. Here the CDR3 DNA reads TGTGCCAGTAGTATCGGGGACTGGGACTCCTACAATGAGCAGTTCTTC. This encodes CASSIGDWDSYNEQFF. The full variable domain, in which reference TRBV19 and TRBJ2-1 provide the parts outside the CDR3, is DGGITQSPKYLFRKEGQNVTLSCEQNLNHDAMYWYRQDPGQGLRLIYYSQIVNDFQKGDIAEGYSVSREKKESFPLTVTSAQKNPTAFYLCASSIGDWDSYNEQFFGPGTRLTVL.

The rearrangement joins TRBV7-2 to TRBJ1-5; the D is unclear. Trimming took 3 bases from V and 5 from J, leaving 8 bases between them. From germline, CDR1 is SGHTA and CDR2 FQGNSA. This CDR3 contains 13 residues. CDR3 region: CASSLRWDQPQHF. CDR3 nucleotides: TGTGCCAGCAGCTTGAGGTGGGATCAGCCCCAGCATTTT.

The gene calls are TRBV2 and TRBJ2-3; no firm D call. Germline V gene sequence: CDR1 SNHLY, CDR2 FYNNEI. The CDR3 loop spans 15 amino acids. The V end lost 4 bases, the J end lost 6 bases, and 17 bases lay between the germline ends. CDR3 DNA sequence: TGTGCCAGCAGTGCGCTCCCAGGCGGTTGGGATACGCAGTATTTT. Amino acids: CASSALPGGWDTQYF.

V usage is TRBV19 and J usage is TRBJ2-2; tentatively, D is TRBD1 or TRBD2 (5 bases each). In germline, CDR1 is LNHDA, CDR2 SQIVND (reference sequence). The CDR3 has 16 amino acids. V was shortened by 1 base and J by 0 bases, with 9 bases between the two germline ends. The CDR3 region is CASSIVLGANTGELFF. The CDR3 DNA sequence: TGTGCCAGTAGTATAGTGCTGGGGGCGAACACCGGGGAGCTGTTTTTT.

CDR3 loop: CASSYGLARNTGELFF. The CDR3 nucleotides read TGTGCCAGCAGTTACGGGCTAGCGAGGAACACCGGGGAGCTGTTTTTT. This chain uses TRBV6-5 with TRBJ2-2; TRBD2 might be the D (6 bases). Germline lookup yields CDR1 MNHEY and CDR2 SVGAGI. Deletions cut 2 bases from V and 1 base from J, with 11 bases between. This CDR3 spans 16 amino acids.

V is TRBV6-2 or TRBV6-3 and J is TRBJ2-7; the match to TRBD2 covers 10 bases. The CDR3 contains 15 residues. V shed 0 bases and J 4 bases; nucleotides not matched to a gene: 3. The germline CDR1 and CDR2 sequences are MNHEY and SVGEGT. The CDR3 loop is CASSYSEAGGYEQYF. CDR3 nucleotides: TGTGCCAGCAGTTACTCGGAAGCGGGAGGGTACGAGCAGTACTTC.

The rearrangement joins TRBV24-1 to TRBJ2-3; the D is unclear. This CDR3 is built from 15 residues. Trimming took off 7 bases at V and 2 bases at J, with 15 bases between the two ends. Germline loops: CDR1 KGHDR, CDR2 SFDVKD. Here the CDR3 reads CATSPRSPTTDTQYF. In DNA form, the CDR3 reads TGTGCCACCAGCCCCCGGAGCCCGACCACAGATACGCAGTATTTT.

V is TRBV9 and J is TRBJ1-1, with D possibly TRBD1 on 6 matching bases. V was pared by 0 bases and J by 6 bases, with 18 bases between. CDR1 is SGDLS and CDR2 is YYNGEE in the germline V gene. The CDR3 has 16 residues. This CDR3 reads CASSVGAWGPGAEAFF. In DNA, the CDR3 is TGTGCCAGCAGCGTAGGGGCTTGGGGGCCAGGTGCTGAAGCTTTCTTT.

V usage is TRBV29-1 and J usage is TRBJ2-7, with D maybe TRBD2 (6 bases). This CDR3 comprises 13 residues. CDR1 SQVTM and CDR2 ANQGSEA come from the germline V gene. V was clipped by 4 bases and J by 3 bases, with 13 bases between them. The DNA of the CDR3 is TGCAGCGTTGCTAGGGGACTTGGCTACGAGCAGTACTTC. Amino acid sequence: CSVARGLGYEQYF.

This chain's CDR3 is CASSYGGGGYTF. DNA for the CDR3: TGTGCCAGCAGTTACGGGGGGGGCGGCTACACCTTC. The chain has TRBV6-5 and TRBJ1-2; weak D call: TRBD1 (6 bases). Per the germline V gene, CDR1 is MNHEY and CDR2 is SVGAGI. This CDR3 is 12 amino acids long. Trimming took off 2 bases at V and 8 bases at J, with 9 bases between the two ends.

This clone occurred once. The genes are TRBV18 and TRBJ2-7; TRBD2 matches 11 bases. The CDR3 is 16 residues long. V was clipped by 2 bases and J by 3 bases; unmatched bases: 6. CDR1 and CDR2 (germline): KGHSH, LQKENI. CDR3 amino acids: CASSPAGTSGSYEQYF. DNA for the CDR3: TGTGCCAGCTCACCAGCCGGCACTAGCGGGAGCTACGAGCAGTACTTC.

For the CDR3, the DNA is TGTGCCAGCAGCCCCACTAGCGGGAGAGAGGAGCAGTACTTC. Its protein product is CASSPTSGREEQYF. The V and J genes are TRBV6-5 and TRBJ2-7; 11 nucleotides line up with TRBD2. Germline CDR1 reads MNHEY; CDR2 reads SVGAGI. The length of the CDR3 is 14 residues. The junction had 8 bases not matched to a gene; V was cut back by 6 bases and J by 7 bases.